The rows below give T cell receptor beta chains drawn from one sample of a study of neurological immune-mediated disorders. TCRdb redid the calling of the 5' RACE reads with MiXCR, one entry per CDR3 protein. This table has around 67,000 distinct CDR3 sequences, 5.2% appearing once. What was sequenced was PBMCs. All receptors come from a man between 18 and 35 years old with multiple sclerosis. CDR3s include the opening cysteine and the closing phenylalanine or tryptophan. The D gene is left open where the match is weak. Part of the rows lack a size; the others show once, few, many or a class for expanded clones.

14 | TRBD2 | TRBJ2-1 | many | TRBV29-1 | TGCAGCGTCGCCACTAGCGGCTCCTACAATGAGCAGTTCTTC | CSVATSGSYNEQFF
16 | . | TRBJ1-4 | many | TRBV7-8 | TGTGCCAGCAGCCCACGACCCCGACAGGTTAATGAAAAACTGTTTTTT | CASSPRPRQVNEKLFF
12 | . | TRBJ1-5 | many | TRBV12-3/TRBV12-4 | TGTGCCAGCAGACAGGACAATCAGCCCCAGCATTTT | CASRQDNQPQHF
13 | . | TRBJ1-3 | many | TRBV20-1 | TGCAGTGCTAGACTGGGGACCCGAAAAACCATATATTTT | CSARLGTRKTIYF
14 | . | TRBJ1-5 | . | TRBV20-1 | TGCAGTGCTCCCGGGAGGGTGAGCAATCAGCCCCAGAATTTT | CSAPGRVSNQPQNF
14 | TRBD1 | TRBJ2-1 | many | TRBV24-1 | TGTGCCACCAGTGGGACAGGGTCAGGAAATGAGCAGTTCTTC | CATSGTGSGNEQFF
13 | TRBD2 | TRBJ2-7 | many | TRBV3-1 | TGTGCCAGTTCTGGCGGGAGGAGTAGCGAGCAGTACTTC | CASSGGRSSEQYF
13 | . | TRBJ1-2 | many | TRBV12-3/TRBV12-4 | TGTGCCAGCAGTTTTCTGACCCGGGAAGGCTACACCTTC | CASSFLTREGYTF
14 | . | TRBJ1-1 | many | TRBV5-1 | TGCGCCAGCAGCTTGGAGGGTTGGAGCACTGAAGCTTTCTTT | CASSLEGWSTEAFF
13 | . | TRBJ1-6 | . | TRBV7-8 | TGTGCCAGCAGCTTACAGGAGGGGTCACCCCTCCACTTT | CASSLQEGSPLHF
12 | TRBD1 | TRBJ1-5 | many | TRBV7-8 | TGTGCCAGCAGCCTCGACAGGGGGCCCCAGCATTTT | CASSLDRGPQHF
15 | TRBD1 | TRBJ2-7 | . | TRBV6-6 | TGTGCCAGCAGTTACTCGAGGGGGCTTCTCTACGAGCAGTACTTC | CASSYSRGLLYEQYF
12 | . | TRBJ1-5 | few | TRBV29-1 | TGCAGCGTTGGAGGGCGCAATCAGCCCCAGAATTTT | CSVGGRNQPQNF
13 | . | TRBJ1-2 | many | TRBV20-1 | TGCAGTGCCTTCGTGGGGTGGGATCTTGGCTACACCTTC | CSAFVGWDLGYTF
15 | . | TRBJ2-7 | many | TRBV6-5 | TGTGCCAGCAGTTACACTTCAAGGGCATCCTACGAGCAGTACTTC | CASSYTSRASYEQYF
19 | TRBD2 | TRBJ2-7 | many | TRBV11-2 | TGTGCCAGCAGCCCAATTAATCGTCCGCGACTAGCGGGTTCCTACGAGCAGTACTTC | CASSPINRPRLAGSYEQYF
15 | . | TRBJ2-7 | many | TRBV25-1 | TGTGCCAGCAGTGAAGAGGAAGAGACAGAGTACGAGCAGTACTTC | CASSEEEETEYEQYF
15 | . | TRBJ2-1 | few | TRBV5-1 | TGCGCCAGCAGCTTGGGCCCAAAAGGGGGAAATGAGCAGTTCTTC | CASSLGPKGGNEQFF
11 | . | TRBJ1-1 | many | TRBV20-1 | TGCAGTGCTACTAGGAACACTGAAGCTTTCTTT | CSATRNTEAFF
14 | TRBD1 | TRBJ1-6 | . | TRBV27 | TGTGCCAGCAGTTACCGGACAGGGGATTCAACCCTACACTTT | CASSYRTGDSTLHF
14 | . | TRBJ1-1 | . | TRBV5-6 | TGTGCCAGCAGCTGGGAAACAGGGTCCACTGAAGCTTTCTTT | CASSWETGSTEAFF
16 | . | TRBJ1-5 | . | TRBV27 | TGTGCCAGCAGTCCCAGCGCGGCCGCAAGCAATCAGCCCCAGCATTTT | CASSPSAAASNQPQHF
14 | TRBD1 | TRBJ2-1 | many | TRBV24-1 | TGTGCCACCAGTGACCAGGGACAGGACAATGAGCAGTTCTTC | CATSDQGQDNEQFF
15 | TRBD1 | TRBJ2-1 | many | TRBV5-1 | TGCGCCAGCAGCTTACAGGGGGCTCGGGGGCATGAGCAGTTCTTC | CASSLQGARGHEQFF
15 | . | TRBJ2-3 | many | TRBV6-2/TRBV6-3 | TGTGCCAGCAGTACCCGAGAGCCTAGCACAGATACGCAGTATTTT | CASSTREPSTDTQYF
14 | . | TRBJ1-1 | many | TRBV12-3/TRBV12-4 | TGTGCCAGCAGTCTCGTTATTGGACCCGCCCCATCGTTCTTT | CASSLVIGPAPSFF
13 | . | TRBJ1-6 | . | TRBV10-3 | TGTGCCATCACCGGAGGGGGGGATTCACCCCTCCATTTT | CAITGGGDSPLHF
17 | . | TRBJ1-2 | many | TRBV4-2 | TGTGCCAGCAGCCAAGATCCCCGAGGGGGGGCCGGCTATGGCTACACCTTC | CASSQDPRGGAGYGYTF
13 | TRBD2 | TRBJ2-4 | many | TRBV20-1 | TGCAGTGCGGGCGGGGGTACCCAAAACATTCAGTACTTC | CSAGGGTQNIQYF
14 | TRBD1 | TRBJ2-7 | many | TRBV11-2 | TGTGCCAGCAGCTTCGGACAGGGGACCTACGAGCAGTACTTC | CASSFGQGTYEQYF
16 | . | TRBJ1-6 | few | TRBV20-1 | TGCAGTGCTAGGGTCGACAGGAGCTCCTATAATTCACCCCTCAACTTT | CSARVDRSSYNSPLNF
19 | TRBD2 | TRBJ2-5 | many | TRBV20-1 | TGCAGTGCTAGAGGCTGGCTGGGTAGCGGGAGGGCCGGGCGCGAGACCCAGTACTTC | CSARGWLGSGRAGRETQYF
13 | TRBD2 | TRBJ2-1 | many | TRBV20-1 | TGCAGTGCCCCAGCGGGGAGAGGCGATGAGCAGTTCTTC | CSAPAGRGDEQFF
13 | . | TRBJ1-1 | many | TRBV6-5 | TGTGCCAGCAGTCGGACAAAGAACACTGAAGCTTTCTTT | CASSRTKNTEAFF
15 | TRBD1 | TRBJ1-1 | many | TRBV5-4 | TGTGCCAGCAGCGGCCCGGACAGGGCAAGGACTGAAGCTTTCTTT | CASSGPDRARTEAFF
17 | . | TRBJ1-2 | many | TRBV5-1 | TGCGCCAGCAGCCGGAGGGGCATAAGTTCCTTCAACTATGGCTACACCTTC | CASSRRGISSFNYGYTF
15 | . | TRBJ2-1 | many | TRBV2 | TGTGCCAGCAGAACCACTTCGGGGACTTACAATGAGCAGTTCTTC | CASRTTSGTYNEQFF
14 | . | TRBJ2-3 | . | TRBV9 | TGTGCCAGCAGCGTAGCACAGACCACAGATACGCAGTATTTT | CASSVAQTTDTQYF
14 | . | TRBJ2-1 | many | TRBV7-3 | TGTGCCAGCAGCTTAGATTGGGGACACAATGAGCAGTTCTTC | CASSLDWGHNEQFF
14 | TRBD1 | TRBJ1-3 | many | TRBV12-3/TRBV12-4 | TGTGCCAGCATACCAACAGGGGGTGGAAACACCATATATTTT | CASIPTGGGNTIYF
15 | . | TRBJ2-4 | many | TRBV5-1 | TGCGCCAGCAGCCCCAGTCCGGAACCTAAAAACATTCAGTACTTC | CASSPSPEPKNIQYF
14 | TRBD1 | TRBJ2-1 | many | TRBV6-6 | TGTGCCAGCAGTTATGGACAGGGACATGGTGAGCAGTTCTTC | CASSYGQGHGEQFF
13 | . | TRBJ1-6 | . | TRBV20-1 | TGCAGTGCCAGCAGGGAAAATAATTCACCCCTCCACTTT | CSASRENNSPLHF
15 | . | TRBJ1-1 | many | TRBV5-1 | TGCGCCAGCACCGAGGGGAGGGTTGGGAACACTGAAGCTTTCTTT | CASTEGRVGNTEAFF
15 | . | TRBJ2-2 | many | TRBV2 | TGTGCCAGCAGTGAACGCTTAGGGTCCACCGGGGAGCTGTTTTTT | CASSERLGSTGELFF
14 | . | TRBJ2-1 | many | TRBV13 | TGTGCCAGCAGCTTGGGGACACAAGACAATGAGCAGTTCTTC | CASSLGTQDNEQFF
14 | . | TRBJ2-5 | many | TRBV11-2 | TGTGCCAGCAGCCCCTCAGGGGACCGGGAGACCCAGTACTTC | CASSPSGDRETQYF
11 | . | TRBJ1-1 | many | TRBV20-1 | TGCAGTGCTAGGCAGACAGGTCAAGCTTTCTTT | CSARQTGQAFF
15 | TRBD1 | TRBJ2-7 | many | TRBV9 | TGTGCCAGCAGCCCGGTGGGACAGGCCTCCTACGAGCAGTACTTC | CASSPVGQASYEQYF
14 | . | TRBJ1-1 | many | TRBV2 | TGTGCCAGCAAATTCACCAGGCGAGACACTGAAGCTTTCTTT | CASKFTRRDTEAFF
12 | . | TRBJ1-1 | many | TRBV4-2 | TGTGCCAGCAGCAGTGACAGGACTGAAGCTTTCTTT | CASSSDRTEAFF
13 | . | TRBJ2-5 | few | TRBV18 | TGTGCCAGCTCACCAAGGGGGAAGGAGACCCAGTACTTC | CASSPRGKETQYF
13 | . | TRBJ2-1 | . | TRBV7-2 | TGTGCCAGCAGCTTAGTGATTCACAATGAGCAGTTCTTC | CASSLVIHNEQFF
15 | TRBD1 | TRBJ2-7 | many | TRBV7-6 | TGTGCCAGCAGCCCCGGGGACAGGAGCTCCTACGAGCAGTACTTC | CASSPGDRSSYEQYF
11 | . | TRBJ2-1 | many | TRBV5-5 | TGTGCCAGCACCCTTGTAAATGAGCAGTTCTTC | CASTLVNEQFF
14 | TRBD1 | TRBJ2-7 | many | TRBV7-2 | TGTGCCAGCAGCTTAGGCGGGACAGGGGGTAAGCAGTACTTC | CASSLGGTGGKQYF